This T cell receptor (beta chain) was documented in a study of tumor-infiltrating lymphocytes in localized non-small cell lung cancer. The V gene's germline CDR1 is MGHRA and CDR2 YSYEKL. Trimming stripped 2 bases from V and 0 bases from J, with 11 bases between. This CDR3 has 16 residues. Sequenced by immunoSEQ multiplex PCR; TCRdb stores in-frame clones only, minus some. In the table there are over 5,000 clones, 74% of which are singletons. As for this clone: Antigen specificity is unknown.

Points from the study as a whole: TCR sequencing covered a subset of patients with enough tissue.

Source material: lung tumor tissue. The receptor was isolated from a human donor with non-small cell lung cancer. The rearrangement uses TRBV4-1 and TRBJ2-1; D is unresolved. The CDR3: CASSQRFRSSYNEQFF. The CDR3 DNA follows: TGCGCCAGCAGCCAAAGATTTCGGAGCTCCTACAATGAGCAGTTCTTC.